This T cell receptor (beta chain) was recovered during a study of human T cells and chemical hapten exposure. At the level of the study: Patients, chiefly female, had alopecia areata, totalis or universalis.

The study's findings and limits: Clustering by CDR3 similarity yielded significantly more large clusters from expanded TCRs than controls.

As to time point: patch test 3, about 24 weeks after DPC sensitization. As for treatment: therapeutic diphenylcyclopropenone sensitization with weekly scalp DPC. This clonotype was counted many times. No antigen is known for it. V lost 3 bases and J lost 7; bases outside the gene matches: 2. The V gene's germline CDR1 is SGHTA and CDR2 FQGTGA. CDR3 size: 13 residues. Library construction involved attaching unique molecular identifiers to individual cDNA molecules, which allowed quantitative, reproducible TCR counting. TCRdb analysed the RACE reads with MiXCR anew, one entry per CDR3 protein. The sample lists more than 80,000 distinct CDR3 sequences; under 14% were seen once.

Specimen: whole blood, collected in connection with sensitization to the hapten diphenylcyclopropenone (DPC). The sequence came from a woman aged 45-65 years with alopecia areata. Some clones in this sample may be carry-over from other donors' samples. The gene calls are TRBV7-3 and TRBJ2-1; 8 bases align to TRBD2. CDR3 sequence: CASSFGGVNEQFF. The DNA for the CDR3 is TGTGCCAGCAGCTTCGGGGGGGTGAATGAGCAGTTCTTC.